This section outlines one T cell receptor beta chain sequence together with its context. Clones were read by immunoSEQ multiplex PCR, and TCRdb kept only the in-frame ones, dropping some. Of 350,000 to 450,000 clones listed, 70% to 90% are singletons. V lost 1 base to trimming and J lost 6 bases; unmatched junction nucleotides: 8. Germline CDR1 reads SGHTA; CDR2 reads FQGNSA. The CDR3 runs 17 residues. Clinical history reported by participants formed the basis on which cohorts were assigned. Exposed study participants had met a COVID-19 case within 2 weeks before entry. The source of the sample is a study of blood T cell repertoires in COVID-19. Study-wide background: COVID-19 samples, acute and convalescent, were from the United States, Italy and Spain.

This chain links TRBV7-2 with TRBJ2-2; 10 nucleotides align to TRBD1. This clonotype was sampled from a young woman who had been exposed to COVID-19. The material sequenced was PBMCs or T cells enriched from blood (not recorded which). The CDR3 region is CASSLVGTGAAAGELFF. CDR3 DNA: TGTGCCAGCAGCTTAGTCGGGACAGGGGCGGCGGCCGGGGAGCTGTTTTTT.